Listed here are 10 T cell receptor beta chains from one sample, sequenced in a study of CD8 T cells in ankylosing spondylitis. In TCRdb, the 5' RACE reads were re-called with MiXCR into one record per CDR3 protein. Of about 300,000 distinct CDR3 sequences in the sample, less than 25% were seen once. Sequencing was performed on blood, either unsorted or a sorted T cell fraction (not recorded which). Source of these receptors: a female donor with ankylosing spondylitis or in good health (not recorded which).

The CDR3 DNA reads as TGTGCCAGCCGGACAGGGGGGGACTACGAGCAGTACTTC. This encodes CASRTGGDYEQYF. The chain uses TRBV28 and TRBJ2-7; the match to TRBD1 covers 10 bases. CDR1 MDHEN and CDR2 SYDVKM come from the germline V gene. This CDR3 is built from 13 residues. The ends lost 8 bases at V and 3 bases at J; junction bases unmatched: 4.

The genes are TRBV5-5 and TRBJ2-7; D is ambiguous. Trimming left V 4 bases short and J 9 bases short, with 17 bases between. There are 13 residues in the CDR3. CDR1 and CDR2 from the germline V gene are SGHKS and YYEKEE (reference sequence). CDR3 in DNA: TGTGCCAGCAGCCTTAGAATGACCCCTCCGCAGTACTTC. Translated, it gives CASSLRMTPPQYF. Complete variable domain (other parts from reference TRBV5-5 and TRBJ2-7): DAGVTQSPTHLIKTRGQQVTLRCSPISGHKSVSWYQQVLGQGPQFIFQYYEKEERGRGNFPDRFSARQFPNYSSELNVNALLLGDSALYLCASSLRMTPPQYFGPGTRLTVT.

The J gene is TRBJ2-7, the V gene TRBV5-6; TRBD1 aligns across 7 bases. J gave up 5 bases and V 3 bases, and 8 bases lay outside the gene matches. This CDR3 is built from 14 residues. Germline loops: CDR1 SGHDT, CDR2 YYEEEE. CDR3 DNA: TGTGCCAGCAGCTGGGCGACAGGGCGGGACGAGCAGTACTTC. Translated, it gives CASSWATGRDEQYF. The full variable domain, with the rest looked up from reference TRBV5-6 and TRBJ2-7, is DAGVTQSPTHLIKTRGQQVTLRCSPKSGHDTVSWYQQALGQGPQFIFQYYEEEERQRGNFPDRFSGHQFPNYSSELNVNALLLGDSALYLCASSWATGRDEQYFGPGTRLTVT.

CDR3 coding DNA: TGCGCCAGCAGCCTTCAGGGGATTGGGGAGAAGAAACTGTTTTTT. Its protein is CASSLQGIGEKKLFF. The rearrangement links TRBV5-1 to TRBJ1-4, with D tentatively TRBD1 (6 bases). Between the trimmed V and J ends, which lost 4 bases and 11 bases, there was a span of 21 bases. This CDR3 has 15 amino acids. Germline CDR1 reads SGHRS; CDR2 reads YFSETQ.

The chain links TRBV6-6 to TRBJ2-7; 7 bases are shared with TRBD1. The germline V gene has CDR1 MNHNY and CDR2 SVGAGI (reference sequence). Trimming removed 8 bases from V and 4 bases from J; junction bases left unmatched: 5. The CDR3 totals 12 residues. This CDR3 is CASRDRKYEQYF. The CDR3, as DNA: TGTGCCAGCCGGGACAGAAAATACGAGCAGTACTTC.

This clonotype was seen at least ten times. The chain recombines TRBV10-3 with TRBJ2-3; no clear D gene. Germline CDR1 is ENHRY and CDR2 is SYGVKD. The CDR3 is made up of 12 amino acids. The V end lost 5 bases, the J end lost 4 bases, and 7 bases lay between the germline ends. DNA of the CDR3: TGTGCCATCAGTCCGGCTGCAGATACGCAGTATTTT. Protein product: CAISPAADTQYF.

V gene TRBV18 combines with J gene TRBJ2-3; unclear D gene. Germline V lookup: CDR1 KGHSH, CDR2 LQKENI. The CDR3 length is 15 residues. The V end was cut by 5 bases, the J end by 0 bases, with 12 bases between. The CDR3 spells CASSTPLSSTDTQYF. In DNA form, the CDR3 reads TGTGCCAGCTCAACCCCGTTGTCGAGCACAGATACGCAGTATTTT.

In this sample, this clonotype turned up many times. A read error may account for a junction end that differs from germline. V usage is TRBV12-3 or TRBV12-4 and J usage is TRBJ2-5; no definite D call. The CDR3 totals 13 residues. CDR3 nucleotides: TGTGCCAGCAGTCAGAATACACAAGGGACCCAGTACTTC. Its protein product is CASSQNTQGTQYF.

This clonotype has ten or more counts. The chain employs TRBV12-3 or TRBV12-4 and TRBJ2-6; D uncertain. The CDR3 runs 14 residues. Trimming left V 5 bases short and J 3 bases short, with 8 bases between. The CDR3 bases are TGTGCCAGCAGTAACCTGCTTGGGGCCAACGTCCTGACTTTC. Its protein product is CASSNLLGANVLTF.

This clonotype was recorded many times. V gene TRBV10-3 combines with J gene TRBJ2-2; the D gene is possibly TRBD2 (7 bases). Germline V CDR1 and CDR2: ENHRY, SYGVKD. This CDR3 region has 16 residues. Trimming shortened V by 2 bases and J by 7 bases, and 17 bases separated the two germline ends. CDR3 nucleotide sequence: TGTGCCATCAGTGAGCACGGGGGGCAGTTTGTCGGGGAGCTGTTTTTT. Protein product: CAISEHGGQFVGELFF.